This entry lists 32 T cell receptor beta chains sequenced from one sample in a study of shared clonotypes between healthy human individuals. Data came from immunoSEQ multiplex PCR; TCRdb stores just in-frame clones and leaves some out. The profile shows 850,000 to 1,200,000 clones, about three quarters of them singletons. The sample consisted of memory CD4+ T cells sorted from blood. Subset specified: CD45RA-negative fraction. All receptors derive from a young man in good health.

The chain is built from TRBV7-2 and TRBJ2-7; D is ambiguous. The CDR3 sequence is 14 residues long. Germline V lookup: CDR1 SGHTA, CDR2 FQGNSA. Between the trimmed V and J ends, which lost 2 bases and 2 bases, there was a span of 10 bases. The DNA for the CDR3 is TGTGCCAGCAGCTTATATCGGGTGCCCTACGAGCAGTACTTC. Translation: CASSLYRVPYEQYF.

About this clone: The same CDR3 arises from other DNA sequences in this sample as well. The chain couples TRBV27 to TRBJ2-2; maybe TRBD2 (5 bases). The CDR3 sequence is 15 residues long. Germline-derived CDR1 and CDR2 are MNHEY and SMNVEV (reference sequence). V was cut by 2 bases and J by 0 bases, with 7 bases left in between. The CDR3 loop is CASSLNGANTGELFF. CDR3 DNA: TGTGCCAGCAGTTTAAACGGGGCGAACACCGGGGAGCTGTTTTTT.

J is TRBJ1-1 and V is TRBV5-8; D ambiguous. CDR3 size: 14 residues. Trimming removed 2 bases from V and 0 bases from J, with 8 bases in between. Germline values: CDR1 SGHTS, CDR2 YDEGEE. For the CDR3, the DNA is TGTGCCAGCAGCTTCCCCCTTATGAACACTGAAGCTTTCTTT. This translates into CASSFPLMNTEAFF.

The chain recombines TRBV2 with TRBJ2-1; 7 nucleotides align to TRBD1. Germline CDR1 and CDR2: SNHLY and FYNNEI. The CDR3 runs 15 residues. The trim removed 3 bases at V and 7 bases at J, leaving 9 bases unmatched. This CDR3 is CASSDGRGLGNEQFF. The CDR3 DNA reads as TGTGCCAGCAGTGACGGCAGGGGGTTAGGTAATGAGCAGTTCTTC.

The V and J genes are TRBV7-2 and TRBJ1-2; TRBD1 is a possible D gene (6 bases). Germline V gives CDR1 SGHTA, CDR2 FQGNSA. Deletions cut 2 bases from V and 8 bases from J, with 12 bases between. This CDR3 contains 13 residues. CDR3 protein: CASSLSGGMGYTF. The CDR3 DNA sequence: TGTGCCAGCAGCTTATCTGGGGGCATGGGCTACACCTTC.

Comments on this clone: A far larger clone is one nucleotide away, so this likely arose from a read error. V usage is TRBV11-2 and J usage is TRBJ2-4; D may be TRBD1 (6 bases). Trimming took off 4 bases at V and 8 bases at J, with 21 bases between the two ends. CDR1 is SGHAT, CDR2 FQNNGV, per germline. CDR3 length equals 16 residues. CDR3 sequence: CASSSRTALKGDIQYF. The CDR3 DNA reads TGTGCCAGCAGCTCTCGGACAGCTCTAAAGGGAGACATTCAGTACTTC.

This clone has only one observation. The V gene is TRBV5-1, the J gene TRBJ1-2; 9 bases are shared with TRBD1. The CDR3 is 14 residues long. V was clipped by 4 bases and J by 3 bases; unmatched bases: 4. Germline V gene sequence: CDR1 SGHRS, CDR2 YFSETQ. The chain's CDR3 is CASSRQGEDYGYTF. CDR3 nucleotides: TGCGCCAGCAGCCGACAGGGGGAGGACTATGGCTACACCTTC.

This clone was seen just once. The chain uses TRBV27 and TRBJ2-1; no reliable D call. The CDR3 length is 16 residues. Germline values: CDR1 MNHEY, CDR2 SMNVEV (reference sequence). The germline V and J ends were trimmed by 1 base and 5 bases, with 15 bases remaining between them. The CDR3 DNA follows: TGTGCCAGCAGTTTATTCGGGCTCACCTCTAACAATGAGCAGTTCTTC. This gives the protein CASSLFGLTSNNEQFF.

Ten or more counts support this clone. This chain uses TRBV10-3 with TRBJ1-2; the match to TRBD1 covers 7 bases. CDR3 length equals 15 residues. V dropped 0 bases and J dropped 6; count of bases not matched to a gene: 7. Germline-derived CDR1 and CDR2 are ENHRY and SYGVKD. CDR3 nucleotide sequence: TGTGCCATCAGTGAGTCTCGGACAGGCTCGGATGGCTACACCTTC. As protein: CAISESRTGSDGYTF.

This clone was seen more than once but under ten times. The V gene is TRBV29-1, the J gene TRBJ2-7; possibly TRBD2 for D (6 bases). CDR1 is SQVTM and CDR2 is ANQGSEA in the germline V gene. The CDR3 contains 12 residues. Trimming left V 5 bases short and J 6 bases short, with 14 bases between. The CDR3 sequence: CSVPQGGAEQYF. CDR3 sequence (DNA): TGCAGCGTTCCGCAAGGAGGGGCCGAGCAGTACTTC.

The chain joins TRBV9 to TRBJ1-6; D is uncertain. Per germline, CDR1 SGDLS and CDR2 YYNGEE. Trimming pared 6 bases from V and 8 bases from J, leaving 12 bases between. The CDR3 has 13 amino acids. Written as DNA, the CDR3 is TGTGCCAGCAAAAGTGATGTATATTCACCCCTCCACTTT. Protein: CASKSDVYSPLHF.

The chain joins TRBV14 to TRBJ1-1; D is unclear. Germline values: CDR1 SGHDN, CDR2 FVKESK. This CDR3 has 14 amino acids. The V gene lost 2 bases and the J gene lost 1 base, with 8 bases spanning the gap. The CDR3 sequence is CASSQLGKNTEAFF. The CDR3, as DNA: TGTGCCAGCAGCCAACTGGGGAAGAACACTGAAGCTTTCTTT.

In DNA, the CDR3 is TGTGCCTGGAGTGTGGGCTACGAGCAGTACTTC. It is translated as CAWSVGYEQYF. The V gene is TRBV30, the J gene TRBJ2-7, with D uncertain. The V gene's germline CDR1 is GTSNPN and CDR2 SVGIG (reference sequence). The V gene lost 0 bases and the J gene lost 3 bases, with 3 bases spanning the gap. The CDR3 runs to 11 residues.

The J gene is TRBJ1-4, the V gene TRBV21-1. TRBV21-1 is a listed pseudogene. There are 14 residues in the CDR3. CDR3 nucleotide sequence: TGTGCCAGCAGCAAAGATAGCTCTAATGAAAAACTGTTTTTT. Amino acid sequence: CASSKDSSNEKLFF.

The V and J genes are TRBV30 and TRBJ1-6; 7 bases fit TRBD1. CDR1 and CDR2 from the germline V gene are GTSNPN and SVGIG (reference sequence). After removal of 2 bases from V and 4 bases from J, the junction contained 5 bases not matched to a gene. The CDR3 extends over 15 amino acids. The CDR3 DNA reads TGTGCCTGGAGTTCCGGACAGGTGTATAATTCACCCCTCCACTTT. This translates into CAWSSGQVYNSPLHF.

The chain combines TRBV19 with TRBJ1-5; TRBD1 is a possible D gene (6 bases). V lost 5 bases, J lost 2 bases, and 22 bases lay in between. CDR3 length: 18 amino acids. Germline assignment: CDR1 LNHDA and CDR2 SQIVND (reference sequence). CDR3: CASSSYGFAGAGNQPQHF. CDR3 in DNA: TGTGCCAGTAGTTCGTACGGTTTTGCAGGGGCAGGCAATCAGCCCCAGCATTTT.

Note on this clone: The same CDR3 arises from other DNA sequences in this sample as well. This chain joins TRBV28 and TRBJ2-7; unclear D gene. From germline, CDR1 is MDHEN and CDR2 SYDVKM. Trimming removed 6 bases from V and 6 bases from J, with 9 bases in between. The CDR3 length is 11 residues. CDR3 in amino acids: CASSLGREQYF. In DNA, the CDR3 is TGTGCCAGCAGCCTCGGTCGCGAGCAGTACTTC.

This clone was observed a single time. The rearrangement links TRBV10-3 to TRBJ2-7; 9 bases agree with TRBD1. This CDR3 has 17 amino acids. Germline CDR1 ENHRY, CDR2 SYGVKD. Germline trimming cut 0 bases from V and 5 bases from J; bases unmatched to any gene: 11. CDR3 loop: CAISESNPGQGLHEQYF. The DNA for the CDR3 is TGTGCCATCAGTGAGTCGAACCCGGGACAGGGTTTGCACGAGCAGTACTTC.

This clone has just one count. The J gene is TRBJ1-2, the V gene TRBV6-5, with 8 positions matching TRBD1. With V trimmed by 2 bases and J by 3 bases, 5 bases remained unmatched. CDR1 and CDR2 from the germline V gene are MNHEY and SVGAGI. The length of the CDR3 is 15 residues. CDR3 loop: CASSYTADRDYGYTF. The CDR3 DNA reads TGTGCCAGCAGTTACACCGCGGACAGGGACTATGGCTACACCTTC.

For the CDR3, the DNA is TGTGCCAGCTCACCTTCCTCAGCGGGAGGCCCTATCGAGCAGTACTTC. It encodes CASSPSSAGGPIEQYF. This chain uses TRBV18 with TRBJ2-7; 9 bases are a match to TRBD2. The ends lost 3 bases at V and 6 bases at J; junction bases unmatched: 12. The CDR3 covers 16 residues. Germline V gene sequence: CDR1 KGHSH, CDR2 LQKENI. The full variable domain, in which reference TRBV18 and TRBJ2-7 provide the parts outside the CDR3, is NAGVMQNPRHLVRRRGQEARLRCSPMKGHSHVYWYRQLPEEGLKFMVYLQKENIIDESGMPKERFSAEFPKEGPSILRIQQVVRGDSAAYFCASSPSSAGGPIEQYFGPGTRLTVT.

This chain's CDR3 is CASSFIGNSPLHF. The CDR3 coding sequence is TGTGCCAGCAGCTTTATAGGCAATTCACCCCTCCACTTT. The genes are TRBV7-9 and TRBJ1-6; no clear D. Germline lookup yields CDR1 SEHNR and CDR2 FQNEAQ (reference sequence). Trimming took 3 bases from V and 7 from J, leaving 7 bases between them. CDR3 length: 13 residues. Full variable domain (missing parts from reference TRBV7-9 and TRBJ1-6): DTGVSQNPRHKITKRGQNVTFRCDPISEHNRLYWYRQTLGQGPEFLTYFQNEAQLEKSRLLSDRFSAERPKGSFSTLEIQRTEQGDSAMYLCASSFIGNSPLHFGNGTRLTVT.

The chain links TRBV5-3 to TRBJ2-5, with 12 bases lining up with TRBD2. TRBV5-3 carries the ORF label, with uncertain function. Losses at the gene ends were 3 bases for V and 4 bases for J; bases not matched to a gene: 4. There are 15 residues in the CDR3. CDR3 in DNA: TGTGCCAGAAGCTCTAGCGGGGGGGCCGCAGAGACCCAGTACTTC. Its translation: CARSSSGGAAETQYF.

Ten or more counts support this clone. As DNA, the CDR3 is TGTGCCATCAGTGCCCCGTCAAGCGGCTACGAGCAGTACTTC. Translated: CAISAPSSGYEQYF. This chain joins TRBV10-3 and TRBJ2-7, with TRBD2 as a possible D gene (5 bases). The V and J ends lost 4 bases and 3 bases respectively, with 13 bases between them. Germline V gene sequence: CDR1 ENHRY, CDR2 SYGVKD. There are 14 residues in the CDR3.

V is TRBV6-5 and J is TRBJ1-4; D unresolved. In germline, CDR1 is MNHEY, CDR2 SVGAGI. This CDR3 is built from 13 residues. Deletions cut 4 bases from V and 6 bases from J, with 9 bases between. The CDR3 region is CASSSPPYEKLFF. The CDR3 DNA reads as TGTGCCAGCAGTTCCCCCCCGTATGAAAAACTGTTTTTT.

Concerning this clone: Other DNA sequences from this sample encode an identical CDR3 as well. This sequence joins TRBV7-2 and TRBJ2-5; no clear D. The ends were cut back, 1 base at V and 3 bases at J, with 12 bases in the middle. This CDR3 region has 15 residues. The germline V gene has CDR1 SGHTA and CDR2 FQGNSA. CDR3 DNA sequence: TGTGCCAGCAGCTTAGTTGGCAGGACCGAAGAGACCCAGTACTTC. The encoded protein is CASSLVGRTEETQYF.

With regard to this clone: Possible read error: a much larger clone is one base away. This chain links TRBV27 with TRBJ1-5; D is possibly TRBD1 (5 bases). Germline V gives CDR1 MNHEY, CDR2 SMNVEV (reference sequence). The CDR3 runs to 14 residues. CDR3: CASKPDSYNQHQHF. The CDR3 nucleotides are TGTGCCAGCAAACCCGACAGTTATAATCAGCACCAGCATTTT.

This clone has just a few counts. CDR3 bases: TGTGCCAGCTCACCGCCAATTTCAGGGGGCGAGTCTGGCTACACCTTC. Its protein is CASSPPISGGESGYTF. This chain links TRBV18 with TRBJ1-2; 8 bases align to TRBD1. Germline V gene sequence: CDR1 KGHSH, CDR2 LQKENI. The CDR3 runs 16 residues. Trimming removed 3 bases from V and 7 bases from J; junction bases left unmatched: 13.

With respect to this clone: A far larger clone is off by one base, so a read error is likely. DNA of the CDR3: TGTACCAGTAGTGGACAGGTCCCTCGGGGAGACGAGCAGTACTTC. It is translated as CTSSGQVPRGDEQYF. The V gene is TRBV2, the J gene TRBJ2-7, with 7 positions matching TRBD1. This CDR3 has 15 amino acids. Germline V CDR1 and CDR2: SNHLY, FYNNEI.

This chain joins TRBV4-1 and TRBJ2-1, with D perhaps matching TRBD1 or TRBD2 (5 bases each). CDR3 length: 15 amino acids. Germline CDR1 reads MGHRA; CDR2 reads YSYEKL. With 3 bases removed from V and 8 bases from J, the gap between germline ends came to 17 bases. CDR3 loop: CASSHPPGSRHEQFF. The CDR3 DNA sequence: TGCGCCAGCAGCCACCCCCCAGGGAGTCGGCATGAGCAGTTCTTC.

CDR3 in DNA: TGTGCCAGCAGTGAACTGGGCCAGACCCCGGATACGCAGTATTTT. It encodes CASSELGQTPDTQYF. This chain joins TRBV6-1 and TRBJ2-3; unclear D gene. The V end was cut by 2 bases, the J end by 6 bases, with 15 bases between. The CDR3 consists of 15 residues. Germline V gene lookup returns CDR1 MNHNS and CDR2 SASEGT.

The rearrangement links TRBV11-2 to TRBJ1-2; TRBD1 matches 9 bases. The CDR3 loop spans 13 amino acids. After removal of 5 bases from V and 8 bases from J, the junction contained 6 bases not matched to a gene. From germline, CDR1 is SGHAT and CDR2 FQNNGV. Written as DNA, the CDR3 is TGTGCCAGCAGCCCACAGGGGGCGCGGGGCTACACCTTC. Protein sequence: CASSPQGARGYTF.

CDR3 in amino acids: CASSVGFGGEQYF. The CDR3 region has the DNA TGTGCCAGCAGCGTAGGGTTCGGGGGGGAGCAGTACTTC. The rearrangement links TRBV9 to TRBJ2-7; 7 bases line up with TRBD2. The CDR3 has 13 amino acids. The trim removed 0 bases at V and 7 bases at J, leaving 4 bases unmatched. Germline CDR1 is SGDLS and CDR2 is YYNGEE.